One T cell receptor (beta chain) is described in this entry. Libraries were prepared by immunoSEQ multiplex PCR; TCRdb keeps only in-frame clonotypes and omits some of them. This sample has approximately 260,000 clones; roughly four fifths occur once, and the top ten carry 0.55% to 0.65%. J lost 4 bases, V lost 6 bases, and 11 bases had no gene match. Germline V gene sequence: CDR1 SQVTM, CDR2 ANQGSEA. The CDR3 length is 15 residues. This specimen comes from a study of Tregs in tolerant kidney transplant recipients. The material sequenced was CD4+ T cells from blood. The clonotype originates from a human donor in good health. The genes are TRBV29-1 and TRBJ2-3; 9 nucleotides agree with TRBD2. CDR3 in amino acids: CSVGGLAGIPDTQYF. CDR3 in DNA: TGCAGCGTGGGGGGACTAGCCGGAATCCCAGATACGCAGTATTTT.